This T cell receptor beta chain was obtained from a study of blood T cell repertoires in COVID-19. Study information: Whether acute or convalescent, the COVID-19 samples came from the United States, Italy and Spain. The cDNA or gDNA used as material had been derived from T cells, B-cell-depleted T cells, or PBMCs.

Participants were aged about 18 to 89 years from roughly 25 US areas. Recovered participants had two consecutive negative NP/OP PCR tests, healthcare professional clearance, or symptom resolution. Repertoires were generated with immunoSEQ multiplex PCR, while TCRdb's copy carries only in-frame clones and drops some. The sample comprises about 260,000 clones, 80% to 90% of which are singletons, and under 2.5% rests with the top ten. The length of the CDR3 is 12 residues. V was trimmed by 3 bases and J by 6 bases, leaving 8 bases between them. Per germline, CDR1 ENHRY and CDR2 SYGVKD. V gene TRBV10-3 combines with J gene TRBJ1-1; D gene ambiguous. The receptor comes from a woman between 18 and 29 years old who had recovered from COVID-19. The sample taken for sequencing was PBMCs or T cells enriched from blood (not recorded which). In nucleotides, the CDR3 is TGTGCCATCAGTGACCTCGGGGCTGAAGCTTTCTTT. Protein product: CAISDLGAEAFF.